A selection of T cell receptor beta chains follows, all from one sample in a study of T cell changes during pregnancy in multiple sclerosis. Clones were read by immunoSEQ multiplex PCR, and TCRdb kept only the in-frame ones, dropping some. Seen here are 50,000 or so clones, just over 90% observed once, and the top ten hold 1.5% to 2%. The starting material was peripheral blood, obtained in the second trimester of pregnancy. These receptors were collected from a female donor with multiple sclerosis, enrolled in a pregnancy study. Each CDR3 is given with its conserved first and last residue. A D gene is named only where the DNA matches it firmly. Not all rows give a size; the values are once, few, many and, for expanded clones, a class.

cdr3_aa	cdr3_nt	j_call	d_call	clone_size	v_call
CASSLWGSTNEKLFF	TGCGCCAGCAGCTTATGGGGCTCAACTAATGAAAAACTGTTTTTT	TRBJ1-4	-	-	TRBV5-1
CASSLGGRINRGDQPQHF	TGTGCCAGTAGCCTGGGGGGGAGAATCAATCGGGGCGATCAGCCCCAGCATTTT	TRBJ1-5	-	-	TRBV19
CASSLGGRGYEQYF	TGTGCCAGCAGTTTAGGAGGGAGAGGTTACGAGCAGTACTTC	TRBJ2-7	-	-	TRBV28
CASSSGGAIAKNIQYF	TGTGCCAGCAGTTCTGGTGGGGCGATAGCCAAAAACATTCAGTACTTC	TRBJ2-4	-	-	TRBV28
CASSNTGVFYEQYF	TGTGCCAGCAGCAACACAGGGGTCTTTTACGAGCAGTACTTC	TRBJ2-7	TRBD1	-	TRBV27
CASTGQGLYEQYF	TGTGCCAGCACCGGCCAGGGCCTCTACGAGCAGTACTTC	TRBJ2-7	-	-	TRBV2
CASSLDRGLGGYTF	TGTGCCAGCAGCTTGGACAGGGGGTTAGGTGGCTACACCTTC	TRBJ1-2	TRBD1	-	TRBV5-4
CASSLQGANEKLFF	TGCGCCAGCAGCTTGCAGGGGGCTAATGAAAAACTGTTTTTT	TRBJ1-4	TRBD1	-	TRBV5-1
CASRTTGGRNIQYF	TGTGCCAGTAGGACGACAGGGGGACGAAACATTCAGTACTTC	TRBJ2-4	TRBD1	-	TRBV19
CASSIRGTGYTF	TGTGCCAGTAGTATAAGGGGCACAGGCTACACCTTC	TRBJ1-2	-	-	TRBV19
CASSYSTPGQGEAFF	TGTGCCAGCAGTTACTCGACTCCCGGACAGGGAGAAGCTTTCTTT	TRBJ1-1	TRBD1	once	TRBV6-5
CASSYPSGRGDLYNEQFF	TGTGCCAGCAGTTACCCTAGCGGGAGGGGGGACCTTTACAATGAGCAGTTCTTC	TRBJ2-1	TRBD2	-	TRBV28
CASSDNDRGRSTEAFF	TGTGCCAGCAGCGACAACGACAGGGGGCGCAGCACTGAAGCTTTCTTT	TRBJ1-1	TRBD1	-	TRBV9
CARRLAGIRETQYF	TGTGCCAGACGACTAGCGGGAATCCGGGAGACCCAGTACTTC	TRBJ2-5	TRBD2	-	TRBV19
CASSLAGTGGTRERIF	TGTGCCAGCAGTTTGGCTGGGACCGGAGGGACTAGAGAGAGGATCTTC	TRBJ2-1	TRBD2	-	TRBV28
CASSQEQGGNEQFF	TGTGCCAGCAGCCAAGAACAGGGTGGGAATGAGCAGTTCTTC	TRBJ2-1	-	-	TRBV7-8
CASSRTGDYNEQFF	TGTGCCAGTAGTAGAACTGGAGACTACAATGAGCAGTTCTTC	TRBJ2-1	-	-	TRBV19
CASTAYATGPAEAFF	TGTGCCAGTACGGCCTACGCGACAGGGCCGGCTGAAGCTTTCTTT	TRBJ1-1	TRBD1	-	TRBV19
CASSLRGGKGNQPQHF	TGTGCCAGCAGCTTAAGGGGGGGTAAGGGCAATCAGCCCCAGCATTTT	TRBJ1-5	-	few	TRBV11-2
CASREDSTYEQYF	TGTGCCAGCAGGGAGGACAGCACCTACGAGCAGTACTTC	TRBJ2-7	-	-	TRBV2
CSVEWHGRGAKNIQYF	TGCAGCGTTGAATGGCACGGGCGGGGGGCCAAAAACATTCAGTACTTC	TRBJ2-4	TRBD2	-	TRBV29-1
CASSVAGEGYEQYF	TGTGCCAGCAGCGTAGCGGGAGAGGGGTACGAGCAGTACTTC	TRBJ2-7	-	-	TRBV9
CASSQDRAGGYEQYF	TGCGCCAGCAGCCAAGATCGGGCAGGGGGCTACGAGCAGTACTTC	TRBJ2-7	TRBD1	-	TRBV4-3
CASSTDPTDTQYF	TGTGCCAGCAGCACAGACCCCACAGATACGCAGTATTTT	TRBJ2-3	-	few	TRBV11-2
CASSQQRGYEQYF	TGTGCCAGCAGCCAGCAAAGAGGGTACGAGCAGTACTTC	TRBJ2-7	-	-	TRBV4-2
CSVRRTNTDTQYF	TGCAGCGTTCGCAGGACTAACACAGATACGCAGTATTTT	TRBJ2-3	-	-	TRBV29-1
CASTRTGGTEAFF	TGTGCCAGTACCCGGACGGGGGGCACTGAAGCTTTCTTT	TRBJ1-1	-	-	TRBV19
CATSPRAGGSRRTYEQYF	TGCGCCACCTCACCCCGGGCAGGGGGTAGTAGAAGAACCTACGAGCAGTACTTC	TRBJ2-7	TRBD1	few	TRBV10-1
CASSSQGYGYTF	TGCGCCAGCAGCTCTCAGGGATATGGCTACACCTTC	TRBJ1-2	-	-	TRBV5-1
CASSLVAGGNQPQHF	TGTGCCAGCAGCTTAGTCGCGGGGGGGAATCAGCCCCAGCATTTT	TRBJ1-5	-	-	TRBV11-2
CASSLYSATVYEQYF	TGTGCCAGCAGTTTATACTCGGCGACAGTCTACGAGCAGTACTTC	TRBJ2-7	-	-	TRBV27
CASSILPGNGYTF	TGTGCCAGTAGTATCCTCCCGGGGAATGGCTACACCTTC	TRBJ1-2	-	-	TRBV19
CASSVERPSGGTDTQYF	TGTGCCAGCAGCGTAGAACGGCCTAGCGGGGGCACAGATACGCAGTATTTT	TRBJ2-3	TRBD2	-	TRBV9
CASSLQGVGANVLTF	TGTGCCAGCAGCTTACAGGGGGTCGGGGCCAACGTCCTGACTTTC	TRBJ2-6	TRBD1	-	TRBV5-4
CASSQDTGKGYGYTF	TGCGCCAGCAGCCAAGATACCGGAAAGGGGTATGGCTACACCTTC	TRBJ1-2	-	few	TRBV4-3
CASSEARGSVTEAFF	TGTGCCAGCAGTGAGGCCAGGGGTTCGGTCACTGAAGCTTTCTTT	TRBJ1-1	-	-	TRBV28
CASSLLQGTDTQYF	TGTGCCAGCAGTTTACTACAGGGCACAGATACGCAGTATTTT	TRBJ2-3	-	-	TRBV28
CASSLGQVSSGNTIYF	TGTGCCAGCAGCTTGGGACAGGTCTCCTCTGGAAACACCATATATTTT	TRBJ1-3	TRBD1	-	TRBV7-2
CASSLKSDTQYF	TGTGCCAGCAGCCTTAAATCAGATACGCAGTATTTT	TRBJ2-3	-	-	TRBV4-2
CASSGGTAPRETQYF	TGTGCCAGCAGCGGGGGGACAGCCCCTCGGGAGACCCAGTACTTC	TRBJ2-5	TRBD1	-	TRBV9
CASSPPGTSVSYNEQFF	TGTGCCAGCTCACCCCCCGGGACTAGCGTATCCTACAATGAGCAGTTCTTC	TRBJ2-1	TRBD2	-	TRBV18
CASSLTDGRGRNTQYF	TGTGCCAGCAGTCTGACGGACGGTAGGGGTCGAAATACGCAGTATTTT	TRBJ2-3	-	-	TRBV2
CASSPDRGGEAQYF	TGTGCCAGCTCTCCGGACAGGGGAGGGGAGGCCCAGTACTTC	TRBJ2-5	TRBD1	-	TRBV18
CASSYSIDRNTEAFF	TGTGCCAGCAGTTACTCGATAGATCGGAACACTGAAGCTTTCTTT	TRBJ1-1	-	-	TRBV6-6
CASSYRADTQYF	TGTGCCAGCAGTTACAGGGCAGATACGCAGTATTTT	TRBJ2-3	-	-	TRBV27
CASSLRGGTGNTIYF	TGTGCCAGCAGCCTCCGGGGGGGGACTGGAAACACCATATATTTT	TRBJ1-3	-	-	TRBV7-3